This T cell receptor (beta chain) was sequenced for a study of cytomegalovirus exposure and HLA in healthy donors. On this clone itself: Its matching antigen is unknown.

Notes on the study in general: According to a subsequent analysis, TCR clusters from the first cohort were inclined to appear together in the 130 or so validation repertoires.

Libraries were prepared by immunoSEQ multiplex PCR; TCRdb keeps only in-frame clonotypes and omits some of them. Among approximately 97,000 clones listed, approximately 93% were seen once. CDR1 and CDR2 from the germline V gene are LNHDA and SQIVND (reference sequence). Trimming at V came to 9 bases and at J to 4 bases, leaving 7 bases not matched to a gene. The CDR3 consists of 14 residues. The specimen sequenced was PBMCs. The genes are TRBV19 and TRBJ1-5; 9 nucleotides agree with TRBD1. This receptor was identified in a woman in her thirties in good health and CMV-seropositive. The CDR3 bases are TGTGCCAGCAGCCCGACAGGGGGGAATCAGCCCCAGCATTTT. Translated, it gives CASSPTGGNQPQHF.